The clone carrying this T cell receptor beta chain was observed at least ten times. Its target is unknown. The data stem from a study of CD8 T cells in ankylosing spondylitis. Quantitative 5'-RACE with molecular barcodes generated TCR beta libraries. In TCRdb, the 5' RACE reads were re-called with MiXCR into one record per CDR3 protein. The table has roughly 150,000 distinct CDR3 sequences, roughly 6.6% seen once. The CDR3 consists of 13 residues. V was cut by 4 bases and J by 10 bases, with 14 bases left in between. Germline V gene data show CDR1 as LNHDA and CDR2 as SQIVND (reference sequence). Study-level points and caveats: A TCR beta motif of 8 or 9 highly homologous variants appeared characteristic of ankylosing spondylitis blood.

The rearrangement uses TRBV19 and TRBJ2-1, with a tentative D call TRBD1 (6 bases). The sample comprised blood, either unsorted or a sorted T cell fraction (not recorded which). The receptor was derived from a female donor with ankylosing spondylitis or in good health (not recorded which). This CDR3 reads CASSRITGKEQFF. DNA of the CDR3: TGTGCCAGTAGTAGAATAACAGGGAAGGAGCAGTTCTTC. Full variable domain (missing parts from reference TRBV19 and TRBJ2-1): DGGITQSPKYLFRKEGQNVTLSCEQNLNHDAMYWYRQDPGQGLRLIYYSQIVNDFQKGDIAEGYSVSREKKESFPLTVTSAQKNPTAFYLCASSRITGKEQFFGPGTRLTVL.